Listed below are T cell receptor beta chains from one sample, sequenced in a study of blood T cell repertoires in COVID-19. Some clones are missing from TCRdb's copy, which holds only in-frame ones; the method was immunoSEQ multiplex PCR. This table holds around 270,000 clones, around 86% found once. The sequencing sample was made of peripheral blood. These receptors were taken from a woman aged 55 to 70 with COVID-19, enrolled during active disease. Both conserved end residues are part of each CDR3. Each record gives: D gene, J gene, clone size, V gene, CDR3 DNA, CDR3 protein. A D gene is named only where the DNA matches it firmly. Not every row has a clone size; where given, it reads once, few, many or a size class.

>NA|TRBJ1-1|NA|TRBV30
TGTGCCTGGAAGCACAGGCAGATGGGCACTGAAGCTTTCTTT
CAWKHRQMGTEAFF
>TRBD2|TRBJ2-4|once|TRBV6-6
TGTGCCAGCAGTCGACGACTAGCGGGAGACGCCAAAAACATTCAGTACTTC
CASSRRLAGDAKNIQYF
>NA|TRBJ1-1|NA|TRBV11-3
TGTGCCAGCAGCTCACTGGGCGTCACTGAAGCTTTCTTT
CASSSLGVTEAFF
>TRBD2|TRBJ2-1|NA|TRBV19
TGTGCCAGTAGTATTCTAGCGGGAGGGCCCAATGAGCAGTTCTTC
CASSILAGGPNEQFF
>TRBD1|TRBJ2-5|NA|TRBV2
TGTGCCAGCAGTCCGAGGACAGGGGAGGAGACCCAGTACTTC
CASSPRTGEETQYF
>NA|TRBJ2-2|NA|TRBV3-1/TRBV3-2
TGTGCCAGCAGCCGCTCCGGTGGGCCGAACACCGGGGAGCTGTTTTTT
CASSRSGGPNTGELFF
>TRBD1|TRBJ1-1|few|TRBV5-6
TGTGCCAGCAGCCTGTTCGGACAGGGGAACACTGAAGCTTTCTTT
CASSLFGQGNTEAFF
>TRBD2|TRBJ2-3|NA|TRBV5-1
TGCGCCAGCAGCCCAACGCCCGGGTCTAGCGGGGTTGGAGATACGCAGTATTTT
CASSPTPGSSGVGDTQYF
>NA|TRBJ2-5|NA|TRBV28
TGTGCCAGCAGTTTTCAACAGCCGCAAGAGACCCAGTACTTC
CASSFQQPQETQYF
>TRBD1|TRBJ1-1|NA|TRBV7-9
TGTGCCAGCAGCTCCCGGGACGGGGACAGGGGAATGAACACTGAAGCTTTCTTT
CASSSRDGDRGMNTEAFF
>NA|TRBJ1-5|NA|TRBV4-1
TGCGCCAGCAGCCAAAACCAAGGTCGGGTCAATCAGCCCCAGCATTTT
CASSQNQGRVNQPQHF
>TRBD2|TRBJ2-1|NA|TRBV4-1
TGCGCCAGCAGCTATCCGCCTAGAGTTCCCGGACTAGCGGTTCCCGGCGGTGAGCAGTTCTTC
CASSYPPRVPGLAVPGGEQFF
>TRBD2|TRBJ2-1|once|TRBV11-2
TGTGCCAGCAGCCCAGCTAGCGGGAGGAATGAGCAGTTCTTC
CASSPASGRNEQFF
>TRBD2|TRBJ2-1|NA|TRBV27
TGTGCCAGCGGGGGACTAGCGGGAAAACAGTTCTTC
CASGGLAGKQFF
>NA|TRBJ1-5|NA|TRBV24-1
TGTGCCACCAGTGACCTGGGACACCAGCCCCAGCATTTT
CATSDLGHQPQHF
>TRBD2|TRBJ2-7|few|TRBV5-1
TGCGCCAGCAGCTCTAGCGGAACTGTATCCGAGCAGTACTTC
CASSSSGTVSEQYF
>NA|TRBJ1-1|NA|TRBV11-2
TGTGCCAGCAGCTTCCCTCCTGAAGCTTTCTTT
CASSFPPEAFF
>NA|TRBJ1-2|NA|TRBV5-5
TGTGCCAGCATCCCCAAGGGAGAGCTCTATGGCTACACCTTC
CASIPKGELYGYTF
>NA|TRBJ1-1|NA|TRBV6-9
TGTGCCAGCAGTTATTCGGCGGGGTCGGTGAACACTGAAGCTTTCTTT
CASSYSAGSVNTEAFF
>TRBD2|TRBJ2-1|NA|TRBV5-4
TGTGCCAGCAGCTTTTCCCCCCGGGCGGGAGGGTTGAGCTCCTACAATGAGCAGTTCTTC
CASSFSPRAGGLSSYNEQFF
>TRBD1|TRBJ2-7|NA|TRBV5-1
TGCGCCAGCAGCTTGGTATCCCGGTCGCGGACAGGGTTCTACGAGCAGTACTTC
CASSLVSRSRTGFYEQYF
>NA|TRBJ2-7|NA|TRBV6-5
TGTGCCAGCAAACGTAACGTCGCGGGACCCTACGAGCAGTACTTC
CASKRNVAGPYEQYF
>NA|TRBJ1-2|NA|TRBV28
TGTGCCAGCAGTTTAGGGGGGAACTATGGCTACACCTTC
CASSLGGNYGYTF
>NA|TRBJ1-2|NA|TRBV19
TGTGCCAGTAGTATTCCGGGAGGAGGCTACACCTTC
CASSIPGGGYTF
>NA|TRBJ1-6|NA|TRBV5-4
TGTGCCAGCAGCTTGGCCGGGGTGGATAATTCACCCCTCCACTTT
CASSLAGVDNSPLHF
>TRBD1|TRBJ1-6|NA|TRBV9
TGTGCCAGCAGCGTAGGACAGGGAGGCCTCCACTTT
CASSVGQGGLHF
>NA|TRBJ2-7|once|TRBV18
TGTGCCAGCTCACCAAAACATGGTCAAGACGAGCAGTACTTC
CASSPKHGQDEQYF
>TRBD1|TRBJ2-7|once|TRBV6-2/TRBV6-3
TGTGCCAGCAGTTTTACGGGACAGCGCTACGAGCAGTACTTC
CASSFTGQRYEQYF
>NA|TRBJ1-2|NA|TRBV11-2
TGTGCCAGCAGCTCAGAACAGGGCTATGGCTACACCTTC
CASSSEQGYGYTF
>TRBD2|TRBJ2-7|NA|TRBV7-2
TGTGCCAGCAGCGCTCCGGGACTACAATCCTACGAGCAGTACTTC
CASSAPGLQSYEQYF
>NA|TRBJ2-3|NA|TRBV25-1
TGTGCCAGCAGTGAATGGAACAGGGAAGACCGCACAGATACGCAGTATTTT
CASSEWNREDRTDTQYF
>NA|TRBJ1-3|NA|TRBV5-1
TGCGCCAGCAGCTTGGAGGCAGGGGCCGGCCACACCATATATTTT
CASSLEAGAGHTIYF
>TRBD2|TRBJ2-1|NA|TRBV7-3
TGTGCCAGCAGCCCAGCGGGAGGGGACAATGAGCAGTTCTTC
CASSPAGGDNEQFF
>NA|TRBJ1-2|few|TRBV2
TGTGCCAGCAGTGAAGCGCAGGGCTACACCTTC
CASSEAQGYTF
>TRBD2|TRBJ2-2|NA|TRBV9
TGTGCCAGCAGCGTAGACGGGAGGACCGGGGAGCTGTTTTTT
CASSVDGRTGELFF
>NA|TRBJ1-5|few|TRBV28
TGTGCCAGCAGTTTACGGGGAGGTCAGCCCCAGCATTTT
CASSLRGGQPQHF
>NA|TRBJ1-1|NA|TRBV10-2
TGCGCCAGCAGAGATTACCGGGAGAGGACTGAAGCTTTCTTT
CASRDYRERTEAFF
>TRBD1|TRBJ1-2|few|TRBV30
TGTGCCTGCCCCCAGTTAGTAGGGGGCGAGAGGGGCTACACCTTC
CACPQLVGGERGYTF
>TRBD2|TRBJ2-4|few|TRBV19
TGTGCCAGTAGTATTGGGCCTAGCGGGCGCTTTAGAAACATTCAGTACTTC
CASSIGPSGRFRNIQYF
>NA|TRBJ2-7|NA|TRBV6-5
TGTGCCAGCAGTAGAACGGCGGACTACGAGCAGTACTTC
CASSRTADYEQYF
>NA|TRBJ2-6|NA|TRBV6-5
TGTGCCAGCAGTTACGGCGGTGGGGCCAACGTCCTGACTTTC
CASSYGGGANVLTF